This T cell receptor beta chain originates from a study of T cell repertoires in cytomegalovirus infection. Across the study: Public TCR beta signatures indicated both CMV infection and matching HLA type.

Trimming removed 2 bases from V and 11 bases from J, with 18 bases in between. The CDR3 contains 14 residues. Study-wide results and caveats: Cumulative public TCR beta family frequency identified carriers of CMV plus the relevant HLA. In two of eight donors, the top clonotype was HLA-C-restricted CMV-specific.

The table lists this clonotype with a few counts. Its specificity is not known. TCRdb fed the reads into MiXCR, producing one record per CDR3 protein. This sample has hundreds of thousands of distinct CDR3 sequences, with roughly 36% found just once. This receptor was taken from a human donor in good health (CMV status not recorded). Some clones in this sample may be carry-over from other donors' samples. The sequenced sample was PBMCs. V gene TRBV12-3 or TRBV12-4 combines with J gene TRBJ1-1; D gene uncertain. Written as DNA, the CDR3 is TGTGCCAGCAGTTTAAAAGGAACATTCGGAAAGGCTTTCTTT. Translation gives CASSLKGTFGKAFF.